This T cell receptor (beta chain) was documented in a study of T cell changes during pregnancy in multiple sclerosis. Clones were sequenced by immunoSEQ multiplex PCR, and TCRdb holds only the in-frame ones, with some missing. The sample holds 20,000 to 30,000 clones, about 92% seen once. The germline CDR1 and CDR2 sequences are SGDLS and YYNGEE. V lost 4 bases, J lost 0 bases, and 5 bases stayed unmatched. The CDR3 is 16 amino acids. The sequence was collected from a female donor in good health, enrolled as a control in a pregnancy study. This chain uses TRBV9 with TRBJ1-1, with 11 bases fitting TRBD1. Sequenced material: CD8+ T cells from peripheral blood mononuclear cells, taken in the third trimester of pregnancy. The CDR3 nucleotides are TGTGCCAGCAGCCTTGGACAGGGGGCGTTGAACACTGAAGCTTTCTTT. It codes for CASSLGQGALNTEAFF.